The present T cell receptor (beta chain) was sequenced within a study of OX40 agonist ivuxolimab in advanced cancers. Study background: The patients received ivuxolimab by intravenous route every 2 weeks at 0.01 to 10 mg/kg.

The assay was immunoSEQ multiplex PCR, and TCRdb's table has in-frame clones only and misses some. The sample lists about 62,000 clones; almost 85% were seen once. In germline, CDR1 is LGHNA, CDR2 YSLEER. This CDR3 spans 18 amino acids. J gave up 0 bases and V 2 bases, and 11 bases lay outside the gene matches. Sequences were derived from CD4+ or CD8+ T cells sorted from blood, sampled in a trial of the OX40 agonist ivuxolimab. The chain has TRBV4-3 and TRBJ2-3, with TRBD2 identical over 7 bases. The receptor comes from an adult with an advanced solid tumor such as melanoma, head and neck, liver or kidney cancer. The CDR3 bases are TGCGCCAGCAGCCAATATCCGGCGCGGGAGTATAGCACAGATACGCAGTATTTT. Protein: CASSQYPAREYSTDTQYF.